A selection of T cell receptor beta chains follows, all from one sample in a study of long-term antiretroviral therapy in people with HIV. Sequencing used immunoSEQ multiplex PCR; TCRdb keeps in-frame clones, though not all of them. The table includes about 22,000 clones, approximately 84% detected once. The specimen was unsorted PBMCs, collected 0.5 years before starting antiretroviral therapy. These receptor sequences come from a man aged 35 to 55 with HIV. CDR3s include the opening cysteine and the closing phenylalanine or tryptophan. Fields, in order: D gene, V gene, clone size, J gene, CDR3 protein, CDR3 DNA. The D gene is left open where the match is weak. Where a row states a size, it is once, few, many or the class of an expanded clone; other rows omit it.

d_call: NA; v_call: TRBV7-9; clone_size: few; j_call: TRBJ1-2; cdr3_aa: CASSTSLYGYTF; cdr3_nt: TGTGCCAGCAGCACAAGTCTCTATGGCTACACCTTC
d_call: NA; v_call: TRBV7-9; clone_size: NA; j_call: TRBJ1-5; cdr3_aa: CASSLGGESNQPQHF; cdr3_nt: TGTGCCAGCAGTTTAGGGGGGGAGAGCAATCAGCCCCAGCATTTT
d_call: NA; v_call: TRBV7-2; clone_size: NA; j_call: TRBJ2-7; cdr3_aa: CASSLNTYEQYF; cdr3_nt: TGTGCCAGCAGCCTTAATACCTACGAGCAGTACTTC
d_call: NA; v_call: TRBV28; clone_size: NA; j_call: TRBJ1-5; cdr3_aa: CASTPGGGNQPQHF; cdr3_nt: TGTGCCAGCACTCCGGGGGGTGGCAATCAGCCCCAGCATTTT
d_call: NA; v_call: TRBV2; clone_size: NA; j_call: TRBJ1-2; cdr3_aa: CASSLGEVTYGYTF; cdr3_nt: TGTGCCAGCAGCCTGGGGGAGGTTACTTATGGCTACACCTTC
d_call: NA; v_call: TRBV28; clone_size: NA; j_call: TRBJ2-5; cdr3_aa: CATARQTQYF; cdr3_nt: TGTGCCACGGCACGTCAGACCCAGTACTTC
d_call: NA; v_call: TRBV7-7; clone_size: NA; j_call: TRBJ2-5; cdr3_aa: CASSRTGRQETQYF; cdr3_nt: TGTGCTAGCAGCCGAACGGGAAGGCAAGAGACCCAGTACTTC
d_call: TRBD1; v_call: TRBV19; clone_size: NA; j_call: TRBJ2-7; cdr3_aa: CASSIGTGDYEQYF; cdr3_nt: TGTGCCAGTAGTATAGGCACAGGGGACTACGAGCAGTACTTC
d_call: TRBD1; v_call: TRBV28; clone_size: NA; j_call: TRBJ2-3; cdr3_aa: CASSPLPDRVDTQYF; cdr3_nt: TGTGCCAGCAGCCCACTACCGGACAGGGTTGATACGCAGTATTTT
d_call: NA; v_call: TRBV20-1; clone_size: NA; j_call: TRBJ1-1; cdr3_aa: CSATEGTEAFF; cdr3_nt: TGCAGTGCAACAGAGGGCACTGAAGCTTTCTTT
d_call: TRBD1; v_call: TRBV5-6; clone_size: NA; j_call: TRBJ2-5; cdr3_aa: CASSLRQGDETQYF; cdr3_nt: TGTGCCAGCAGCTTGAGACAGGGGGACGAGACCCAGTACTTC
d_call: NA; v_call: TRBV5-4; clone_size: few; j_call: TRBJ1-1; cdr3_aa: CASSFKGEVNTEAFF; cdr3_nt: TGTGCCAGCAGCTTTAAAGGGGAGGTGAACACTGAAGCTTTCTTT
d_call: NA; v_call: TRBV7-2; clone_size: once; j_call: TRBJ2-1; cdr3_aa: CASARGPTENEQFF; cdr3_nt: TGTGCCAGCGCAAGGGGCCCGACGGAGAATGAGCAGTTCTTC
d_call: TRBD1; v_call: TRBV7-2; clone_size: NA; j_call: TRBJ1-6; cdr3_aa: CASSSQPGQFFPLHF; cdr3_nt: TGTGCCAGCAGCTCACAACCGGGACAGTTTTTTCCCCTCCACTTT
d_call: TRBD1; v_call: TRBV30; clone_size: NA; j_call: TRBJ2-7; cdr3_aa: CAWSPTGGAYEQYF; cdr3_nt: TGTGCCTGGAGTCCGACAGGGGGAGCCTACGAGCAGTACTTC
d_call: TRBD1; v_call: TRBV5-8; clone_size: NA; j_call: TRBJ1-6; cdr3_aa: CASSLWSQGNSPLHF; cdr3_nt: TGTGCCAGCAGCTTGTGGTCACAGGGGAATTCACCCCTCCACTTT
d_call: NA; v_call: TRBV11-1; clone_size: few; j_call: TRBJ1-6; cdr3_aa: CASSRAGNNSPLHF; cdr3_nt: TGTGCCAGCAGCCGCGCGGGGAATAATTCACCCCTCCACTTT
d_call: NA; v_call: TRBV25-1; clone_size: few; j_call: TRBJ1-1; cdr3_aa: CASSEDRAYNTEAFF; cdr3_nt: TGTGCCAGCAGTGAAGACCGGGCCTACAACACTGAAGCTTTCTTT
d_call: NA; v_call: TRBV7-8; clone_size: NA; j_call: TRBJ1-2; cdr3_aa: CASSLALRDVYGYTF; cdr3_nt: TGTGCCAGCAGCTTAGCATTGAGGGACGTCTATGGCTACACCTTC
d_call: NA; v_call: TRBV9; clone_size: NA; j_call: TRBJ2-3; cdr3_aa: CASSVDDGRDTQYF; cdr3_nt: TGTGCCAGCAGCGTGGACGATGGGCGGGATACGCAGTATTTT
d_call: TRBD1; v_call: TRBV5-1; clone_size: NA; j_call: TRBJ2-7; cdr3_aa: CASGGQGDEQYF; cdr3_nt: TGCGCCAGCGGAGGACAGGGGGACGAGCAGTACTTC
d_call: NA; v_call: TRBV28; clone_size: NA; j_call: TRBJ2-7; cdr3_aa: CASSLSAERWQYF; cdr3_nt: TGTGCCAGCAGTTTATCAGCGGAAAGGTGGCAGTACTTC
d_call: NA; v_call: TRBV10-3; clone_size: NA; j_call: TRBJ2-7; cdr3_aa: CAIGGPGGEQYF; cdr3_nt: TGTGCCATTGGGGGGCCAGGGGGCGAGCAGTACTTC
d_call: NA; v_call: TRBV5-4; clone_size: NA; j_call: TRBJ1-1; cdr3_aa: CASSFNLGDTEAFF; cdr3_nt: TGTGCCAGCAGCTTTAATCTAGGGGACACTGAAGCTTTCTTT
d_call: NA; v_call: TRBV4-2; clone_size: NA; j_call: TRBJ1-1; cdr3_aa: CASSRGVIMSTEAFF; cdr3_nt: TGTGCCAGCAGTCGAGGGGTGATTATGAGCACTGAAGCTTTCTTT
d_call: TRBD1; v_call: TRBV7-7; clone_size: NA; j_call: TRBJ2-5; cdr3_aa: CASSSDREETQYF; cdr3_nt: TGTGCTAGCAGCAGTGACAGGGAGGAGACCCAGTACTTC
d_call: NA; v_call: TRBV6-5; clone_size: NA; j_call: TRBJ1-1; cdr3_aa: CASRMGNTEAFF; cdr3_nt: TGTGCCAGCCGCATGGGTAACACTGAAGCTTTCTTT
d_call: NA; v_call: TRBV7-6; clone_size: NA; j_call: TRBJ2-5; cdr3_aa: CASSPPRAGQETQYF; cdr3_nt: TGTGCCAGCAGCCCCCCAAGGGCAGGTCAAGAGACCCAGTACTTC
d_call: NA; v_call: TRBV7-3; clone_size: NA; j_call: TRBJ2-1; cdr3_aa: CASSADSSTYNEQFF; cdr3_nt: TGTGCCAGCAGCGCCGACAGCTCCACCTACAATGAGCAGTTCTTC
d_call: TRBD2; v_call: TRBV9; clone_size: few; j_call: TRBJ2-1; cdr3_aa: CASSVERGNEQFF; cdr3_nt: TGTGCCAGCAGCGTTGAGCGGGGCAATGAGCAGTTCTTC
d_call: NA; v_call: TRBV28; clone_size: once; j_call: TRBJ2-1; cdr3_aa: CASSFLTSIGNEQFF; cdr3_nt: TGTGCCAGCAGTTTCCTAACTAGCATCGGCAATGAGCAGTTCTTC
d_call: NA; v_call: TRBV28; clone_size: NA; j_call: TRBJ2-3; cdr3_aa: CASSSVFRRGPSTDTQYF; cdr3_nt: TGTGCCAGCAGTTCCGTATTTCGTCGGGGGCCTAGCACAGATACGCAGTATTTT
d_call: TRBD2; v_call: TRBV5-4; clone_size: NA; j_call: TRBJ2-1; cdr3_aa: CASSLVTGGYNEQFF; cdr3_nt: TGTGCCAGCAGCTTGGTGACGGGGGGCTACAATGAGCAGTTCTTC
d_call: NA; v_call: TRBV4-3; clone_size: NA; j_call: TRBJ1-4; cdr3_aa: CASSQGSLSTNEKLFF; cdr3_nt: TGCGCCAGCAGCCAAGGCAGCCTTTCAACTAATGAAAAACTGTTTTTT
d_call: NA; v_call: TRBV7-9; clone_size: once; j_call: TRBJ1-3; cdr3_aa: CASSPYRTPGNTIYF; cdr3_nt: TGTGCCAGCAGCCCCTACAGGACCCCAGGAAACACCATATATTTT
d_call: NA; v_call: TRBV21-1; clone_size: NA; j_call: TRBJ2-7; cdr3_aa: CASTRLQDYEQYF; cdr3_nt: TGTGCCAGCACCAGACTACAGGACTACGAGCAGTACTTC
d_call: NA; v_call: TRBV19; clone_size: NA; j_call: TRBJ2-7; cdr3_aa: CATADGSYEQYF; cdr3_nt: TGTGCCACCGCGGACGGTTCCTACGAGCAGTACTTC
d_call: NA; v_call: TRBV7-6; clone_size: NA; j_call: TRBJ1-1; cdr3_aa: CASSLVVKTEAFF; cdr3_nt: TGTGCCAGCAGCTTAGTAGTTAAGACTGAAGCTTTCTTT
d_call: NA; v_call: TRBV7-2; clone_size: NA; j_call: TRBJ1-3; cdr3_aa: CASSRDSSGNTIYF; cdr3_nt: TGTGCCAGCAGCCGTGACAGCTCTGGAAACACCATATATTTT
d_call: NA; v_call: TRBV29-1; clone_size: NA; j_call: TRBJ2-5; cdr3_aa: CSVDWETQYF; cdr3_nt: TGCAGCGTTGACTGGGAGACCCAGTACTTC
d_call: NA; v_call: TRBV2; clone_size: NA; j_call: TRBJ1-1; cdr3_aa: CASSGQRNTEAFF; cdr3_nt: TGTGCCAGCAGTGGGCAGAGGAACACTGAAGCTTTCTTT
d_call: TRBD1; v_call: TRBV25-1; clone_size: NA; j_call: TRBJ2-7; cdr3_aa: CASSEGGQGGTGPYEQYF; cdr3_nt: TGTGCCAGCAGTGAAGGGGGGCAAGGCGGGACAGGACCCTACGAGCAGTACTTC
d_call: NA; v_call: TRBV7-9; clone_size: NA; j_call: TRBJ2-7; cdr3_aa: CASSLRGEAYEQYF; cdr3_nt: TGTGCCAGCAGCCTCAGGGGAGAGGCTTACGAGCAGTACTTC
d_call: NA; v_call: TRBV6-5; clone_size: NA; j_call: TRBJ1-2; cdr3_aa: CASSYLAANYGYTF; cdr3_nt: TGTGCCAGCAGTTACTTGGCCGCAAACTATGGCTACACCTTC
d_call: TRBD1; v_call: TRBV6-1; clone_size: NA; j_call: TRBJ1-2; cdr3_aa: CASSGGTGHGYTF; cdr3_nt: TGTGCCAGCAGTGGCGGGACAGGCCATGGCTACACCTTC
d_call: NA; v_call: TRBV27; clone_size: NA; j_call: TRBJ1-5; cdr3_aa: CASSLRPSNQPQHF; cdr3_nt: TGTGCCAGCAGCCTGAGACCCAGCAATCAGCCCCAGCATTTT
d_call: NA; v_call: TRBV7-6; clone_size: NA; j_call: TRBJ2-7; cdr3_aa: CASSKQGYEQYF; cdr3_nt: TGTGCCAGCAGCAAACAGGGATACGAGCAGTACTTC
d_call: TRBD2; v_call: TRBV28; clone_size: NA; j_call: TRBJ2-7; cdr3_aa: CASSSPTSGSSYEQYF; cdr3_nt: TGTGCCAGCAGTTCCCCTACTAGCGGATCCTCCTACGAGCAGTACTTC
d_call: NA; v_call: TRBV5-6; clone_size: NA; j_call: TRBJ2-6; cdr3_aa: CASSLGAAGRANVLTF; cdr3_nt: TGTGCCAGCAGCTTGGGCGCGGCGGGAAGGGCCAACGTCCTGACTTTC
d_call: NA; v_call: TRBV2; clone_size: NA; j_call: TRBJ1-5; cdr3_aa: CASRFGGRQPQHF; cdr3_nt: TGTGCCAGCAGGTTCGGGGGAAGGCAGCCCCAGCATTTT
d_call: TRBD1; v_call: TRBV4-1; clone_size: NA; j_call: TRBJ2-3; cdr3_aa: CASSHPRDSSTDTQYF; cdr3_nt: TGCGCCAGCAGCCACCCCCGGGACAGTAGCACAGATACGCAGTATTTT
d_call: TRBD1; v_call: TRBV28; clone_size: NA; j_call: TRBJ1-1; cdr3_aa: CASRPQGQANTEAFF; cdr3_nt: TGTGCCAGCAGACCCCAAGGACAGGCCAACACTGAAGCTTTCTTT
d_call: TRBD1; v_call: TRBV19; clone_size: NA; j_call: TRBJ1-6; cdr3_aa: CASSAGGFYNSPLHF; cdr3_nt: TGTGCCAGTAGTGCAGGGGGCTTCTATAATTCACCCCTCCACTTT
d_call: TRBD1; v_call: TRBV19; clone_size: once; j_call: TRBJ1-2; cdr3_aa: CASSIPGQAQTYGYTF; cdr3_nt: TGTGCCAGTAGTATCCCTGGACAGGCCCAAACCTATGGCTACACCTTC